This T cell receptor beta chain was retrieved from a study of cytomegalovirus exposure and HLA in healthy donors. Study-level findings and limits: TCR beta chains numbering more than 150 were designated cytomegalovirus-associated.

The repertoire was sequenced with immunoSEQ multiplex PCR; TCRdb's copy has only in-frame clones and lacks some. The repertoire holds about 160,000 clones, with roughly 90% as singletons. V was trimmed by 1 base and J by 5 bases, leaving 5 bases between them. The CDR3 length is 12 residues. The germline V gene encodes CDR1 LGHNA and CDR2 YNFKEQ. In regard to this clone: Its specificity is unknown.

The receptor was derived from a woman younger than 45 in good health and CMV-seronegative. Sequenced: PBMCs. This chain joins TRBV4-2 and TRBJ2-5; tentative D call: TRBD1 (5 bases). The CDR3 region has the DNA TGTGCCAGCAGCCAAGGACAGGAGACCCAGTACTTC. Translating gives CASSQGQETQYF.